This T cell receptor (beta chain) is drawn from a study of T cells in Graves' hyperthyroidism and ophthalmopathy. Amplified regions were TCR beta CDR3 sequences from RNA transcripts. TCR CDR3 regions were first amplified by RT-PCR with HTBI primers. TCRdb analysed the multiplex PCR reads with MiXCR anew, one entry per CDR3 protein. The repertoire holds under 400,000 distinct CDR3 sequences, with approximately 25% as singletons. In its sample, this clonotype was seen a few times. CDR1 and CDR2 (germline): MNHNS, SASEGT. V was pared by 7 bases and J by 2 bases, with 6 bases of the junction left unmatched. The length of the CDR3 is 14 residues.

Sequences were obtained from blood. The chain uses TRBV6-1 and TRBJ2-7, with TRBD2 matching 9 bases. The receptor was isolated from a man between 50 and 59 years old with Graves' hyperthyroidism. CDR3 protein: CASKPLAGTYEQYF. The CDR3 DNA reads as TGTGCCAGCAAGCCCCTAGCGGGGACCTACGAGCAGTACTTC.